This record concerns one TCR beta chain sequence. The antigen is unknown. This entry belongs to a study of T cell repertoires in cytomegalovirus infection. Study information: Carrying CMV and the relevant HLA type showed in public TCR beta signatures.

Trimming stripped 9 bases from V and 4 bases from J, with 12 bases between. This CDR3 is built from 12 residues. Germline values: CDR1 MNHEY, CDR2 SVGEGT. Study-wide points: There were HLA-C-restricted CMV-specific TCR beta clonotypes dominating the ex vivo response.

Each CDR3 protein gets one entry after TCRdb re-called the reads with MiXCR. Found here are 150,000 to 200,000 distinct CDR3 sequences, 28% of them singletons; the top ten hold 31%. Specimen: PBMCs. The clonotype was recovered from a human donor in good health (CMV status not recorded). Some clones in this sample may be carry-over from other donors' samples. This chain connects TRBV6-2 or TRBV6-3 to TRBJ1-1, with D perhaps matching TRBD1 (6 bases). As DNA, the CDR3 is TGTGCCAGTCACAGGGTAGGCACTGAAGCTTTCTTT. Amino acid sequence: CASHRVGTEAFF.